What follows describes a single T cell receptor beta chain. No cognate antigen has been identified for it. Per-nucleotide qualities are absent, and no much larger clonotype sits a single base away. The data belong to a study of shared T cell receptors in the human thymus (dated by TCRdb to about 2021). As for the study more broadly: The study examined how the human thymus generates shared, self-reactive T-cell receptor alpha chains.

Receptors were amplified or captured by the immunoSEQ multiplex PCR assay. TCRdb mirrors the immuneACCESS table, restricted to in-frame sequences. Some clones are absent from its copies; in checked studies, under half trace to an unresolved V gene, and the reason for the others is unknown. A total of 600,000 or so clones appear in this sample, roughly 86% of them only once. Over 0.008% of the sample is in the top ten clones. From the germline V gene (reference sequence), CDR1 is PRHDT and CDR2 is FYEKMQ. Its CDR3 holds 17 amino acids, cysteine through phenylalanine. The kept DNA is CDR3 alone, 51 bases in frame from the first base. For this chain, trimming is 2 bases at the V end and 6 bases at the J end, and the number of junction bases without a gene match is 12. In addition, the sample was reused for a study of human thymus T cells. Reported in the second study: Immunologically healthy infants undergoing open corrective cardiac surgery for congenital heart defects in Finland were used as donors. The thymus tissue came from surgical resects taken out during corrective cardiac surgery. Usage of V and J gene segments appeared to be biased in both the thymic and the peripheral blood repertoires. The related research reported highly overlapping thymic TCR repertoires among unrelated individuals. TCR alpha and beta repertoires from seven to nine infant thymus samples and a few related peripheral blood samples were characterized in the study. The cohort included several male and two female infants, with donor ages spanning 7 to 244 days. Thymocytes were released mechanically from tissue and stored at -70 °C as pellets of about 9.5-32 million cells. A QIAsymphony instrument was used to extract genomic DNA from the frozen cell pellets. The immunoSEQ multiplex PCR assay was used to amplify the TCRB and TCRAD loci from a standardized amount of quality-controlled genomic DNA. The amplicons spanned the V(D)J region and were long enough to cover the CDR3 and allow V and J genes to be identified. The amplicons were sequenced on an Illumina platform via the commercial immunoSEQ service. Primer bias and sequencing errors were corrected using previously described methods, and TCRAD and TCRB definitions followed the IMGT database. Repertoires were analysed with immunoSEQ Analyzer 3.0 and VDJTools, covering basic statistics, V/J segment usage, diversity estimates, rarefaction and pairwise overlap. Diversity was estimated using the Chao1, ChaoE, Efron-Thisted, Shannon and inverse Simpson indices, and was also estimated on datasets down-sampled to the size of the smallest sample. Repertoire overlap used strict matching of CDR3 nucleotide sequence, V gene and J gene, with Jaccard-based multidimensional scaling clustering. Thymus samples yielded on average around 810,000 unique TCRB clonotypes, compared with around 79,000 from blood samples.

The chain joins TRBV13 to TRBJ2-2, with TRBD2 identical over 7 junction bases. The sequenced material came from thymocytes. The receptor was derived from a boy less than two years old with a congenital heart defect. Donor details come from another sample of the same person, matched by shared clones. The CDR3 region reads CASSLYAGDLYSGELFF. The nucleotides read TGTGCCAGCAGCTTATATGCGGGGGACCTCTATTCCGGGGAGCTGTTTTTT.